The rows below give T cell receptor beta chains drawn from one sample of a study of Graves' ophthalmopathy and Graves' hyperthyroidism. TCRdb reprocessed the multiplex PCR reads with MiXCR, giving one entry per CDR3 protein. This sample has approximately 700,000 distinct CDR3 sequences; 40% occur once, and the top ten carry roughly 46%. The sample taken for sequencing was peripheral blood. The receptors stem from an adult man with Graves' ophthalmopathy. The CDR3 runs from the conserved cysteine through the conserved F or W. D genes are given only for firm matches. Clone size is stated in some rows and not others, as once, few, many or a class when expanded.

d_gene,v_gene,j_gene,abundance,CDR3aa,CDR3nt
NA,TRBV29-1,TRBJ1-1,many,CSVEGGDPEAFF,TGCAGCGTTGAGGGCGGGGACCCTGAAGCTTTCTTT
NA,TRBV10-2,TRBJ2-5,few,CASSLDRSNTQYF,TGTGCCAGCAGCCTTGACAGGTCCAACACCCAGTACTTC
NA,TRBV6-5,TRBJ1-2,NA,CASSYSLSIYYGYTF,TGTGCCAGCAGTTACTCGTTGAGTATTTACTATGGCTACACCTTC
TRBD1,TRBV25-1,TRBJ1-4,once,CASSDSAGTVSEKLFF,TGTGCCAGCAGTGATAGTGCCGGGACAGTATCGGAGAAACTGTTTTTT
NA,TRBV19,TRBJ1-2,many,CASRSTKGSGYTF,TGTGCCAGTAGGTCGACCAAGGGAAGCGGCTACACCTTC
NA,TRBV7-9,TRBJ2-2,NA,CASSWGFGELFF,TGCGCCAGCAGCTGGGGCTTCGGGGAGCTGTTTTTT
TRBD1,TRBV15,TRBJ1-2,NA,CATSRKTGYYGYTF,TGTGCCACCAGCAGAAAGACAGGGTACTATGGCTACACCTTC
TRBD1,TRBV7-2,TRBJ2-5,NA,CASSQPGGPQETQYF,TGTGCCAGCAGCCAACCAGGGGGCCCGCAAGAGACCCAGTACTTC
TRBD1,TRBV29-1,TRBJ2-7,many,CSVEAGTGTYEQYF,TGCAGCGTTGAAGCGGGGACAGGGACCTACGAGCAGTACTTC
NA,TRBV20-1,TRBJ1-1,NA,CSARGRRNTEAFF,TGCAGTGCTAGAGGACGGCGGAACACTGAAGCTTTCTTT
TRBD1,TRBV29-1,TRBJ1-4,NA,CSVGSGTDGEKLFF,TGCAGCGTTGGGAGCGGGACAGATGGGGAAAAACTGTTTTTT
NA,TRBV7-9,TRBJ2-2,many,CASSPQGLPGELFF,TGTGCCAGCAGCCCACAAGGTCTTCCCGGGGAGCTGTTTTTT
TRBD1,TRBV5-8,TRBJ1-5,few,CASSTRDRGIYQPQHF,TGTGCCAGCAGCACTCGGGACAGGGGTATCTATCAGCCCCAGCATTTT
NA,TRBV20-1,TRBJ1-5,few,CSARDLTAYSNQPQHF,TGCAGTGCTAGAGATTTGACAGCTTATAGCAATCAGCCCCAGCATTTT
NA,TRBV10-1,TRBJ1-6,few,CASSVYRVETYNSPLHF,TGCGCCAGCAGTGTATACAGGGTAGAGACCTATAATTCACCCCTCCACTTT
TRBD1,TRBV2,TRBJ2-7,NA,CASLGQGTYEQYF,TGTGCTAGCCTTGGACAGGGAACCTACGAGCAGTACTTC
NA,TRBV2,TRBJ1-4,many,CASMTSNEKLFF,TGTGCCAGCATGACATCTAATGAAAAACTGTTTTTT
TRBD2,TRBV7-8,TRBJ2-7,NA,CASSLGGAPFSGRSSYEQYF,TGTGCCAGCAGCTTAGGTGGGGCGCCGTTTAGCGGGAGGTCCTCCTACGAGCAGTACTTC
NA,TRBV10-1,TRBJ2-7,NA,CASSAWTDSSYEQYF,TGCGCCAGCAGTGCTTGGACAGATAGCTCCTACGAGCAGTACTTC
TRBD1,TRBV5-1,TRBJ1-6,many,CASSQGQSNSPLHF,TGCGCCAGCAGCCAGGGACAGAGTAATTCACCCCTCCACTTT
NA,TRBV29-1,TRBJ2-7,NA,CSVELSGSYEQYF,TGCAGCGTTGAATTGTCAGGTTCCTACGAGCAGTACTTC
NA,TRBV7-9,TRBJ2-5,NA,CASSQEGGPQETQYF,TGTGCCAGCAGCCAAGAGGGGGGGCCCCAAGAGACCCAGTACTTC
TRBD1,TRBV2,TRBJ1-1,few,CASSLGQGVMGTEAFF,TGTGCCAGCAGTTTGGGACAGGGGGTGATGGGCACTGAAGCTTTCTTT
NA,TRBV29-1,TRBJ1-2,many,CSVEDRIGANYGYTF,TGCAGCGTTGAAGACAGGATCGGAGCTAACTATGGCTACACCTTC
TRBD1,TRBV7-9,TRBJ2-5,NA,CASSLHTGGRQPQYF,TGTGCCAGCAGCTTACACACAGGGGGTCGACAGCCCCAGTACTTC
TRBD1,TRBV5-5,TRBJ2-7,few,CASSFSGTGTHEQYF,TGTGCCAGCAGCTTTTCCGGGACAGGGACCCACGAGCAGTACTTC
NA,TRBV5-5,TRBJ1-6,few,CASAEGGVLLNSPLHF,TGTGCCAGCGCAGAGGGAGGAGTGCTCCTAAATTCACCCCTCCACTTT
TRBD1,TRBV11-2,TRBJ1-1,many,CASSRFTGARSTEAFF,TGTGCCAGCAGCCGTTTCACAGGGGCGCGTAGCACTGAAGCTTTCTTT
TRBD1,TRBV7-6,TRBJ2-7,few,CASSPGRTGGVSYEQYF,TGTGCCAGCAGCCCCGGGAGGACAGGGGGCGTGTCCTACGAGCAGTACTTC
TRBD1,TRBV15,TRBJ1-2,many,CATSSRDRVNYGYTF,TGTGCCACCAGCAGTAGGGACAGGGTGAACTATGGCTACACCTTC
NA,TRBV25-1,TRBJ1-1,once,CASSYGQAGTEAFF,TGTGCCAGCAGTTACGGCCAAGCGGGGACTGAAGCTTTCTTT
TRBD1,TRBV12-3/TRBV12-4,TRBJ1-1,few,CASSSRQGDTEAFF,TGTGCCAGCAGTTCCCGACAGGGGGACACTGAAGCTTTCTTT
NA,TRBV7-9,TRBJ2-7,few,CASSLVFQRSSYEQYF,TGTGCCAGCAGCTTAGTGTTTCAGAGGAGCTCCTACGAGCAGTACTTC
TRBD2,TRBV11-2,TRBJ2-5,few,CASSVSGVVIETQYF,TGTGCCAGCAGCGTTAGCGGGGTAGTGATCGAGACCCAGTACTTC
NA,TRBV11-2,TRBJ1-2,many,CASSLDRPATTYGYTF,TGTGCCAGCAGCTTAGATAGGCCAGCCACCACCTATGGCTACACCTTC